A selection of T cell receptor beta chains follows, all from one sample in a study of shared clonotypes between healthy human individuals. Clones were read by immunoSEQ multiplex PCR, and TCRdb kept only the in-frame ones, dropping some. This table has millions of clones, around nine tenths appearing once. Sequences were obtained from naive CD4+ T cells sorted from blood. These receptors all stem from a young man in good health. CDR3s include the opening cysteine and the closing phenylalanine or tryptophan. A D gene is named only where the DNA matches it firmly. The listing skips clone size in some rows; elsewhere it reads once, few, many or a size class.

j_gene: TRBJ1-5
d_gene: -
v_gene: TRBV2
abundance: -
CDR3aa: CASSAPGRGNQPQHF
CDR3nt: TGTGCCAGCAGTGCTCCGGGCAGGGGCAATCAGCCCCAGCATTTT

j_gene: TRBJ1-4
d_gene: -
v_gene: TRBV4-1
abundance: -
CDR3aa: CASSSGGVTNEKLFF
CDR3nt: TGCGCCAGCAGCTCCGGGGGTGTGACTAATGAAAAACTGTTTTTT

j_gene: TRBJ1-2
d_gene: -
v_gene: TRBV5-1
abundance: once
CDR3aa: CASSLAPNRASYGYTF
CDR3nt: TGCGCCAGCAGCTTGGCCCCTAACAGGGCCAGTTATGGCTACACCTTC

j_gene: TRBJ2-1
d_gene: -
v_gene: TRBV30
abundance: -
CDR3aa: CAGRTRQLGEQFF
CDR3nt: TGTGCCGGGAGAACCAGACAGCTGGGCGAGCAGTTCTTC

j_gene: TRBJ1-2
d_gene: -
v_gene: TRBV5-1
abundance: -
CDR3aa: CASSSSGDVRTF
CDR3nt: TGCGCCAGCAGTTCATCAGGGGACGTCCGCACCTTC

j_gene: TRBJ1-2
d_gene: TRBD1
v_gene: TRBV18
abundance: once
CDR3aa: CASSPEGASNYGYTF
CDR3nt: TGTGCCAGCTCACCCGAGGGGGCCTCCAACTATGGCTACACCTTC

j_gene: TRBJ1-1
d_gene: TRBD1
v_gene: TRBV6-6
abundance: -
CDR3aa: CASSGTGVAEAFF
CDR3nt: TGTGCCAGCAGTGGTACAGGGGTCGCTGAAGCTTTCTTT

j_gene: TRBJ2-1
d_gene: TRBD2
v_gene: TRBV7-2
abundance: -
CDR3aa: CASSLVAGDWNEQFF
CDR3nt: TGTGCCAGCAGCTTAGTAGCGGGAGATTGGAATGAGCAGTTCTTC

j_gene: TRBJ1-4
d_gene: -
v_gene: TRBV6-1
abundance: -
CDR3aa: CASRIGYEKLFF
CDR3nt: TGTGCCAGCAGGATAGGGTATGAAAAACTGTTTTTT

j_gene: TRBJ2-2
d_gene: -
v_gene: TRBV5-1
abundance: -
CDR3aa: CASSPVGNTGELFF
CDR3nt: TGCGCCAGCAGCCCAGTCGGGAACACCGGGGAGCTGTTTTTT

j_gene: TRBJ1-5
d_gene: -
v_gene: TRBV28
abundance: -
CDR3aa: CASSLIGLSNQPQHF
CDR3nt: TGTGCCAGCAGCCTAATCGGGCTTAGCAATCAGCCCCAGCATTTT

j_gene: TRBJ1-2
d_gene: -
v_gene: TRBV30
abundance: -
CDR3aa: CAWSELRDHYGYTF
CDR3nt: TGTGCCTGGAGTGAACTGAGGGATCACTATGGCTACACCTTC

j_gene: TRBJ2-5
d_gene: -
v_gene: TRBV10-2
abundance: -
CDR3aa: CATNSHRGHETQYF
CDR3nt: TGCGCCACCAATTCACACCGGGGGCATGAGACCCAGTACTTC

j_gene: TRBJ2-7
d_gene: -
v_gene: TRBV7-9
abundance: -
CDR3aa: CASSLAGSVSEQYF
CDR3nt: TGTGCCAGCAGCTTAGCGGGCTCTGTCAGCGAGCAGTACTTC

j_gene: TRBJ2-5
d_gene: -
v_gene: TRBV2
abundance: -
CDR3aa: CASSEGSGGFQETQYF
CDR3nt: TGTGCCAGCAGTGAAGGTAGCGGTGGGTTCCAAGAGACCCAGTACTTC

j_gene: TRBJ1-2
d_gene: -
v_gene: TRBV2
abundance: -
CDR3aa: CASRGTYNYGYTF
CDR3nt: TGTGCCAGCAGGGGGACCTATAACTATGGCTACACCTTC

j_gene: TRBJ1-1
d_gene: -
v_gene: TRBV10-3
abundance: -
CDR3aa: CAISLDGGNTEAFF
CDR3nt: TGTGCCATCAGTCTGGACGGGGGGAACACTGAAGCTTTCTTT

j_gene: TRBJ2-7
d_gene: -
v_gene: TRBV19
abundance: few
CDR3aa: CASSQGQNYEQYF
CDR3nt: TGTGCCAGTAGCCAAGGGCAGAACTACGAGCAGTACTTC

j_gene: TRBJ2-3
d_gene: -
v_gene: TRBV5-1
abundance: -
CDR3aa: CASSLGGVVRTDTQYF
CDR3nt: TGCGCCAGCAGCTTGGGAGGGGTTGTACGCACAGATACGCAGTATTTT

j_gene: TRBJ1-5
d_gene: -
v_gene: TRBV7-2
abundance: -
CDR3aa: CASSLQNSNQPQHF
CDR3nt: TGTGCCAGCAGCCTACAGAATTCCAATCAGCCCCAGCATTTT

j_gene: TRBJ2-7
d_gene: TRBD1
v_gene: TRBV5-1
abundance: -
CDR3aa: CASSLWIMSGTAYEQYF
CDR3nt: TGCGCCAGCAGCTTGTGGATCATGTCCGGGACAGCATACGAGCAGTACTTC

j_gene: TRBJ2-4
d_gene: -
v_gene: TRBV29-1
abundance: -
CDR3aa: CSVEELDAAKNIQYF
CDR3nt: TGCAGCGTTGAAGAGTTGGACGCGGCCAAAAACATTCAGTACTTC

j_gene: TRBJ1-1
d_gene: -
v_gene: TRBV10-1
abundance: -
CDR3aa: CASSESVRGRTEAFF
CDR3nt: TGCGCCAGCAGTGAGTCGGTCAGGGGTAGGACTGAAGCTTTCTTT

j_gene: TRBJ2-3
d_gene: TRBD2
v_gene: TRBV6-4
abundance: -
CDR3aa: CASSLSGMSTDTQYF
CDR3nt: TGTGCCAGCAGTCTTAGCGGGATGAGCACAGATACGCAGTATTTT

j_gene: TRBJ1-1
d_gene: TRBD1
v_gene: TRBV19
abundance: -
CDR3aa: CASSSPGQGARGTEAFF
CDR3nt: TGTGCCAGTAGTAGTCCGGGACAGGGGGCGCGGGGCACTGAAGCTTTCTTT

j_gene: TRBJ1-1
d_gene: TRBD1
v_gene: TRBV5-1
abundance: -
CDR3aa: CASSRKTPQGAGEAFF
CDR3nt: TGCGCCAGCAGCCGTAAAACCCCACAGGGGGCTGGTGAAGCTTTCTTT